The 14 T cell receptor beta chains presented below share a single source sample, sequenced in a study of blood T cells in healthy people across ages. Then a second PCR, running about 7 to 11 cycles, was carried out with a sample-barcoded 5' primer and a J-beta primer mix. Each CDR3 protein gets one entry after TCRdb re-called the 5' RACE reads with MiXCR. The sample records 800,000 to 950,000 distinct CDR3 sequences, approximately 32% being singletons. The same data also contributed to another study, on T cells of mothers and their children.

The specimen was blood. These receptors came from a woman aged 40 to 49 in good health.

This clonotype showed up many times. The chain links TRBV5-1 to TRBJ2-7, with TRBD2 identical over 8 bases. CDR1 and CDR2 (germline): SGHRS, YFSETQ. J lost 0 bases, V lost 3 bases, and 5 bases had no gene match. The length of the CDR3 is 15 residues. The CDR3 bases are TGCGCCAGCAGCTCCGACCGGGGGGGCTCCTACGAGCAGTACTTC. It is translated as CASSSDRGGSYEQYF.

In its sample, this clonotype was seen once. A junction end diverges from the germline sequence, so it may reflect a read error. The chain links TRBV10-3 to TRBJ2-2; tentatively, D is TRBD1 (8 bases). Per the germline V gene, CDR1 is ENHRY and CDR2 is SYGVKD. This CDR3 comprises 19 residues. Here the CDR3 reads CAISGPDREGWGNTRELFF. The CDR3 DNA is TGTGCCATCAGTGGCCCGGACAGGGAGGGGTGGGGAAACACCAGGGAGCTGTTTTTT.

This sequence joins TRBV9 and TRBJ1-2; 7 nucleotides align to TRBD1. Germline values: CDR1 SGDLS, CDR2 YYNGEE. This CDR3 region has 13 residues. V dropped 3 bases and J dropped 6; count of bases not matched to a gene: 5. The CDR3 DNA sequence: TGTGCCAGCAGCGACCTGACAGGGCATGGCTACACCTTC. Protein sequence: CASSDLTGHGYTF.

The chain joins TRBV24-1 to TRBJ1-5; D uncertain. V was trimmed by 5 bases and J by 2 bases, leaving 12 bases between them. The CDR3 is made up of 15 amino acids. CDR1 is KGHDR and CDR2 is SFDVKD in the germline V gene. CDR3 region: CATSADSKGNQPQHF. The DNA of the CDR3 is TGTGCCACCAGTGCCGACTCTAAGGGCAATCAGCCCCAGCATTTT.

The rearrangement links TRBV7-9 to TRBJ1-4; D not certain. Per the germline V gene, CDR1 is SEHNR and CDR2 is FQNEAQ (reference sequence). The CDR3 is 11 amino acids. Trimming took 0 bases from V and 15 from J, leaving 8 bases between them. This CDR3 reads CASSLADSMFF. In nucleotides, the CDR3 is TGTGCCAGCAGCTTAGCGGACTCCATGTTTTTT.

The sample holds a few counts of this clonotype. The chain uses TRBV25-1 and TRBJ2-5; 11 bases are shared with TRBD2. V was clipped by 6 bases and J by 5 bases; unmatched bases: 14. This CDR3 is 17 amino acids long. The germline V gene encodes CDR1 MGHDK and CDR2 SYGVNS. Here the CDR3 reads CASRGSSGGPLWETQYF. As DNA, the CDR3 is TGTGCCAGCAGAGGATCTAGCGGGGGGCCCTTGTGGGAGACCCAGTACTTC.

This clonotype was picked up many times. The V call is TRBV9, the J call TRBJ1-3; D is perhaps TRBD1 (5 bases). V was pared by 4 bases and J by 0 bases, with 11 bases between. This CDR3 comprises 15 residues. CDR1 SGDLS and CDR2 YYNGEE come from the germline V gene. The CDR3 spells CASSIDGASGNTIYF. For the CDR3, the DNA is TGTGCCAGCAGCATAGACGGGGCCTCTGGAAACACCATATATTTT.

The chain couples TRBV6-5 to TRBJ2-7; the D gene could be TRBD1 or TRBD2 (6 bases each). This CDR3 region has 14 residues. Trimming pared 8 bases from V and 7 bases from J, leaving 21 bases between. Germline loops: CDR1 MNHEY, CDR2 SVGAGI. The CDR3 sequence: CASSLGGGYNEQYF. In nucleotides, the CDR3 is TGTGCCAGCTCCCTAGGAGGGGGATACAATGAGCAGTACTTC.

There are many counts of this clonotype. The chain uses TRBV7-8 and TRBJ2-7; 8 bases agree with TRBD2. The CDR3 has 16 residues. Germline V CDR1 and CDR2: SGHVS, FQNEAQ. The V and J ends lost 1 base and 7 bases, in that order; junction bases with no gene match: 12. This chain's CDR3 is CASSLGAAGVRGEQYF. For the CDR3, the DNA is TGTGCCAGCAGCTTAGGAGCAGCGGGGGTCCGGGGGGAGCAGTACTTC.

This clonotype turned up a few times. V and J are TRBV10-3 and TRBJ1-5; unclear D gene. This CDR3 is built from 13 residues. Trimming removed 4 bases from V and 3 bases from J, with 7 bases in between. CDR1 and CDR2 from the germline V gene are ENHRY and SYGVKD. For the CDR3, the DNA is TGTGCCATCAGTGCGGGAATCAATCAGCCCCAGCATTTT. This sequence encodes CAISAGINQPQHF.

This clonotype has only a few counts. The V call is TRBV29-1, the J call TRBJ1-4; D is possibly TRBD1 (5 bases). CDR3 length: 15 amino acids. Deletions cut 4 bases from V and 4 bases from J, with 16 bases between. CDR1 is SQVTM, CDR2 ANQGSEA, per germline. CDR3 residues: CSVAGSPGVNEKLFF. The CDR3 DNA reads TGCAGCGTTGCGGGCTCCCCGGGGGTTAATGAAAAACTGTTTTTT.

On this clonotype: One base away lies a much larger clone, so this may be a sequencing read error. CDR3 residues: CSARDRRGVGGYTF. In DNA form, the CDR3 reads TGCAGTGCTAGAGACCGACGGGGCGTAGGTGGCTACACCTTC. The rearrangement links TRBV20-1 to TRBJ1-2; TRBD1 is a possible D gene (5 bases). Germline V lookup: CDR1 DFQATT, CDR2 SNEGSKA (reference sequence). V lost 0 bases to trimming and J lost 7 bases, with 15 bases between them. The CDR3 is 14 residues long.

This clonotype was recorded a few times. Its ends do not fully match the called genes, so a read error is possible. The V and J genes are TRBV6-1 and TRBJ2-6; TRBD1 is a possible D gene (5 bases). Germline-derived CDR1 and CDR2 are MNHNS and SASEGT. This CDR3 is built from 15 residues. The CDR3 reads CASSEANSGANVPTF. The CDR3 bases are TGTGCCAGCAGTGAAGCGAACTCTGGGGCCAACGTCCCGACTTTC.

J is TRBJ2-3 and V is TRBV12-3 or TRBV12-4; 7 bases are a match to TRBD2. The CDR3 is 15 residues long. V lost 3 bases to trimming and J lost 3 bases; unmatched junction nucleotides: 6. CDR3 nucleotides: TGTGCCAGCAGTTTCTTTCTGGGGGGGACAGATACGCAGTATTTT. Translation: CASSFFLGGTDTQYF.